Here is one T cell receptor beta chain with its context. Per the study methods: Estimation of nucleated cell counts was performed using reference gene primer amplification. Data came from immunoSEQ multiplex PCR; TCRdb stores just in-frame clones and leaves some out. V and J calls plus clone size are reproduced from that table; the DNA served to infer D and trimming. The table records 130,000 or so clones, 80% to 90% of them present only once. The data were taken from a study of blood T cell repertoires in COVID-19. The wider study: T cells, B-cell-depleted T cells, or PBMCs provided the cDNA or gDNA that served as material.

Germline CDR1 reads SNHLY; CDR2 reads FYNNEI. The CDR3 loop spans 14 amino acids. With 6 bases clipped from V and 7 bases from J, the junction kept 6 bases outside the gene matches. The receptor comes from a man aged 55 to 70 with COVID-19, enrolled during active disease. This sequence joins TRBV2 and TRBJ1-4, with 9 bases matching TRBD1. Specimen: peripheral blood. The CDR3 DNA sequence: TGTGCCAGCAGGCAGGGACAGGGAGGTGAAAAACTGTTTTTT. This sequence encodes CASRQGQGGEKLFF.